This T cell receptor beta chain was captured by sequencing in a study of post-analysis software for immune sequencing data. Study information: The patients showed relapsing-remitting, secondary progressive and progressive-relapsing multiple sclerosis courses.

A remark on this clonotype: Its antigen is still unknown.

Prepared libraries of TCR beta cDNA carried unique molecular identifiers. TCRdb reprocessed the PCR reads via MiXCR and lists one record per CDR3 protein. The sample has under 900,000 distinct CDR3 sequences, under 70% seen once. V shed 3 bases and J 2 bases; nucleotides not matched to a gene: 6. There are 14 residues in the CDR3. In germline, CDR1 is DFQATT, CDR2 SNEGSKA (reference sequence). General study results and limits: When patients were compared with controls, about 5 TRBV segments were more frequent, TRBV5-6, TRBV5-1 and TRBV20-1 among them. Significantly lower normalized Chao1 diversity was found in patients with multiple sclerosis relative to controls. Strong same-batch co-clustering of samples appeared with F measure clustering.

V is TRBV20-1 and J is TRBJ2-5, with TRBD1 identical over 7 bases. This sequence was found in a girl under 18 with multiple sclerosis. The sequencing sample was made of blood. The CDR3 reads CSASPPTGQETQYF. The CDR3 DNA follows: TGCAGTGCTAGCCCACCGACAGGGCAAGAGACCCAGTACTTC.